This TCR beta chain was recovered during a study of blood T cell repertoires in COVID-19. Looking at the study overall: Both acute and convalescent COVID-19 samples were obtained from the United States, Italy and Spain.

The CDR3 totals 12 residues. CDR1 SNHLY and CDR2 FYNNEI come from the germline V gene. V was clipped by 8 bases and J by 5 bases, with 11 bases between them. Original data processing: Reference gene primer amplification in the assay estimated nucleated cell counts. Sequencing was performed with immunoSEQ multiplex PCR; in TCRdb, only in-frame clones are kept and a portion is missing. V and J calls and clone size are as listed in that table; D and trimming were resolved from the DNA. Among about 63,000 clones listed, 70% to 80% were seen once. The sequenced sample was peripheral blood. The sequence was obtained from a human donor in a cohort sampled during active COVID-19. This chain uses TRBV2 with TRBJ2-3; weak D call: TRBD2 (6 bases). DNA for the CDR3: TGTGCCAGCCGGGAGTCGGGAGATACGCAGTATTTT. It translates to CASRESGDTQYF.